This T cell receptor (beta chain) was recorded in a study of blood T cell repertoires in COVID-19. Per the study methods: The authors estimated nucleated cell counts from reference gene primer amplification. The method was immunoSEQ multiplex PCR; TCRdb's version includes in-frame clones alone and lacks a portion of them. V and J calls and clone size are as listed in that table; D and trimming were resolved from the DNA. The sample has 350,000 to 450,000 clones, around nine tenths seen once. This TCR was sampled from a middle-aged woman with COVID-19, enrolled during active disease. The sample taken for sequencing was peripheral blood.

The CDR3 DNA is TGTGCCAGCAGTTACGGGACAAAAAACGAAAAACTGTTTTTT. It is translated as CASSYGTKNEKLFF. V usage is TRBV6-5 and J usage is TRBJ1-4, with D possibly matching TRBD1 (6 bases). CDR3 length: 14 residues. V shed 2 bases and J shed 8 bases, with 12 bases lying between them. Germline V gene sequence: CDR1 MNHEY, CDR2 SVGAGI.